The table lists the clone carrying this T cell receptor beta chain with many counts. The antigen remains unidentified. These data belong to a study of regulatory T cells in long-lasting Graves disease. V shed 6 bases and J 4 bases; nucleotides not matched to a gene: 8. This CDR3 spans 15 amino acids. Time point specified: newly diagnosed GD, antithyroid drugs for less than 3 months. PBMC RNA served as the TCR library source. Library construction for TCR beta used iRepertoire HTBI primers and Arm-PCR of CDR3 regions. TCRdb itself ran the multiplex PCR reads through MiXCR, one entry per CDR3 protein. The sample consists of about 400,000 distinct CDR3 sequences, under 20% of them appearing once. General study findings and limits: Persistent Graves' disease cases displayed lower TCR diversity than newly diagnosed ones. Persistent disease preferred TRBV28, TRBJ1-2 and TRBJ2-5. Because few samples were included, accuracy may have been lower.

The same sample was also used in a study of T cells in Graves' hyperthyroidism and ophthalmopathy. That source reports: A first-round RT-PCR of the TCR CDR3 used the HTBI primer set.

This clonotype originated in a woman between 18 and 29 years old with Graves disease. The input for sequencing was peripheral blood mononuclear cells (PBMCs), taken at new diagnosis, from a patient treated with antithyroid drugs. The chain is built from TRBV12-3 or TRBV12-4 and TRBJ2-1; 8 bases agree with TRBD2. The CDR3 nucleotides are TGTGCCAGCAGCCGGGGGGGGGGCGCGTACAATGAGCAGTTCTTC. Amino acids: CASSRGGGAYNEQFF.